Listed here are 5 T cell receptor beta chains from one sample, sequenced in a study of cytomegalovirus exposure and HLA in healthy donors. The study ran its PCR with 60 Vbeta and 13 Jbeta primers. Profiled with immunoSEQ multiplex PCR; TCRdb holds only in-frame clones, not every one. The sample has roughly 140,000 clones, 82% seen once. Input material: PBMCs. The receptors derive from a woman aged 50 to 60 in good health and CMV-seropositive.

The chain carries TRBV9 and TRBJ2-2; weak D call: TRBD2 (6 bases). Trimming shortened V by 3 bases and J by 3 bases, and 12 bases separated the two germline ends. CDR1 is SGDLS, CDR2 YYNGEE, per germline. The CDR3 has 15 residues. The CDR3 loop reads CASSAWTGDTGELFF. DNA for the CDR3: TGTGCCAGCAGCGCTTGGACGGGGGACACCGGGGAGCTGTTTTTT.

Only one count was recorded for this clone. V usage is TRBV11-2 and J usage is TRBJ2-3; 8 bases align to TRBD2. After removal of 1 base from V and 8 bases from J, the junction contained 11 bases not matched to a gene. Germline CDR1 reads SGHAT; CDR2 reads FQNNGV. This CDR3 has 16 residues. CDR3 protein: CASSLGSGGAQGTQYF. As DNA, the CDR3 is TGTGCCAGCAGCTTAGGAAGCGGGGGCGCACAGGGTACGCAGTATTTT.

The chain recombines TRBV27 with TRBJ1-2; TRBD1 is a possible D gene (6 bases). V was clipped by 0 bases and J by 8 bases, with 10 bases between them. This CDR3 has 13 amino acids. Looked up from germline, CDR1 is MNHEY and CDR2 is SMNVEV (reference sequence). The CDR3 DNA sequence: TGTGCCAGCAGTTTATCCGGGGGGCTCGGCTACACCTTC. Protein product: CASSLSGGLGYTF.

The chain links TRBV19 to TRBJ1-4; 7 bases match TRBD1. The V gene's germline CDR1 is LNHDA and CDR2 SQIVND (reference sequence). With V trimmed by 4 bases and J by 0 bases, 2 bases remained unmatched. The CDR3 length is 15 residues. DNA of the CDR3: TGTGCCAGTAGTACTCAGGGGGCAACTAATGAAAAACTGTTTTTT. This translates into CASSTQGATNEKLFF.

The chain carries TRBV6-1 and TRBJ1-5; maybe TRBD1 (6 bases). V lost 4 bases and J lost 7, with 14 bases in between. Germline CDR1 is MNHNS and CDR2 is SASEGT. The CDR3 has 14 amino acids. CDR3 sequence reads: CASSVGQGWQPQHF. As DNA, the CDR3 is TGTGCCAGCAGTGTGGGACAAGGGTGGCAGCCCCAGCATTTT.